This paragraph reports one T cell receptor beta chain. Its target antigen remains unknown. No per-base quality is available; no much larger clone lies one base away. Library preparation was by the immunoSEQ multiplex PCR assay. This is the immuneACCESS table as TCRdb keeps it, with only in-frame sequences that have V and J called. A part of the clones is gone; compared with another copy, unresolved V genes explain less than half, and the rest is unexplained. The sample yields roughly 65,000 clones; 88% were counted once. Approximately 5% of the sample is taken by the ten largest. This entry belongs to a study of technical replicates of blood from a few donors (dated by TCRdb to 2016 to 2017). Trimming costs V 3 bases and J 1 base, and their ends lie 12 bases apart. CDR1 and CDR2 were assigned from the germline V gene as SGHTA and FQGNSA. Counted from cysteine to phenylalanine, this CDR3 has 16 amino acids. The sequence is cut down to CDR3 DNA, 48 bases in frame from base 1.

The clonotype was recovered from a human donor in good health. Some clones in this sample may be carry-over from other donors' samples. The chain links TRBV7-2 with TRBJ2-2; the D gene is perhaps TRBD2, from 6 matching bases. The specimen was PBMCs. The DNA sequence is TGTGCCAGCAGCTTGTTGGTCGGGGGGAACACCGGGGAGCTGTTTTTT. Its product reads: CASSLLVGGNTGELFF.